This T cell receptor (beta chain) was identified during a study of human T cells and chemical hapten exposure. Across the whole study: Each week of the roughly 24-week study, patients had diphenylcyclopropenone applied to the scalp. General observations from the study: Counts of expanded TCRs (at PT1) showed a positive correlation with patch test score.

Time point defined: patch test 1, 2 weeks after DPC sensitization. Treatment of the sample: therapeutic diphenylcyclopropenone sensitization with weekly scalp DPC. Unseparated into fractions, whole blood served as the source from which total RNA was extracted. In TCRdb, the RACE reads were re-called with MiXCR into one record per CDR3 protein. The sample holds approximately 79,000 distinct CDR3 sequences, 9% to 12% seen once. This clonotype was recorded at least ten times. What it binds is not known. The TCR comes from a woman aged 50 to 60 with alopecia areata. Some clones in this sample may be carry-over from other donors' samples. The sequences come from whole blood, collected in connection with sensitization to the hapten diphenylcyclopropenone (DPC).

This CDR3 reads CASSPPTLHYEQYF. The CDR3 DNA sequence: TGTGCCAGCTCACCACCGACTCTCCATTACGAGCAGTACTTC. The chain recombines TRBV18 with TRBJ2-7; D is unclear. There are 14 residues in the CDR3. Germline loops: CDR1 KGHSH, CDR2 LQKENI. Trimming took off 0 bases at V and 4 bases at J, with 10 bases between the two ends.